The 5 T cell receptor beta chains listed next were all sequenced from one sample in a study of T cell responses to AZD1222 COVID-19 vaccine. Method: immunoSEQ multiplex PCR; TCRdb's copy keeps in-frame clones and lacks some. The sample lists about 180,000 clones, 85% to 95% seen once, with approximately 1.9% in the top ten. The sequencing used peripheral blood, collected 28 days after the second AZD1222 dose. The receptors originated from an adult who received the AZD1222 COVID-19 vaccine.

This clone was observed once. The chain links TRBV10-3 to TRBJ1-5; 8 bases agree with TRBD1. The V segment lost 6 bases and the J segment 2 bases; nucleotides outside the gene matches: 6. The CDR3 contains 15 residues. Germline assignment: CDR1 ENHRY and CDR2 SYGVKD. DNA for the CDR3: TGTGCCATCAGCCCCGGACAGGGCGGCAATCAGCCCCAGCATTTT. Translating it yields CAISPGQGGNQPQHF.

V is TRBV7-2 and J is TRBJ2-1, with a tentative D call TRBD1 (6 bases). Deletions cut 5 bases from V and 10 bases from J, with 24 bases between. The CDR3 runs to 16 residues. Germline V CDR1 and CDR2: SGHTA, FQGNSA. The CDR3 spells CASSQISGHSQGEQFF. CDR3 coding DNA: TGTGCCAGCAGCCAAATCTCGGGACATTCACAGGGCGAGCAGTTCTTC. The entire variable domain, with the rest obtained from reference TRBV7-2 and TRBJ2-1, is as follows: GAGVSQSPSNKVTEKGKDVELRCDPISGHTALYWYRQSLGQGLEFLIYFQGNSAPDKSGLPSDRFSAERTGGSVSTLTIQRTQQEDSAVYLCASSQISGHSQGEQFFGPGTRLTVL.

This clone was found once. The rearrangement links TRBV7-8 to TRBJ1-5; D not certain. Trimming pared 5 bases from V and 7 bases from J, leaving 18 bases between. Germline CDR1 is SGHVS and CDR2 is FQNEAQ. The CDR3 has 15 amino acids. This CDR3 is CASSAFKVEGQPQHF. CDR3 sequence (DNA): TGTGCCAGCAGCGCATTTAAGGTGGAGGGCCAGCCCCAGCATTTT.

The V call is TRBV30, the J call TRBJ2-6; D is unresolved. CDR1 GTSNPN and CDR2 SVGIG come from the germline V gene (reference sequence). The ends were cut back, 3 bases at V and 4 bases at J, with 13 bases in the middle. CDR3 length: 15 residues. As DNA, the CDR3 is TGTGCCTGGAGGGCCCAAAGTACGGGGGCCAACGTCCTGACTTTC. Its protein is CAWRAQSTGANVLTF. Full variable domain (rest looked up from reference TRBV30 and TRBJ2-6): SQTIHQWPATLVQPVGSPLSLECTVEGTSNPNLYWYRQAAGRGLQLLFYSVGIGQISSEVPQNLSASRPQDRQFILSSKKLLLSDSGFYLCAWRAQSTGANVLTFGAGSRLTVL.

The gene calls are TRBV10-3 and TRBJ2-5, with 11 bases lining up with TRBD2. The V gene's germline CDR1 is ENHRY and CDR2 SYGVKD. After removal of 6 bases from V and 5 bases from J, the junction contained 5 bases not matched to a gene. This CDR3 contains 14 residues. The CDR3 here is CAISSSGRYETQYF. The CDR3 DNA reads TGTGCCATCAGCTCTAGCGGGAGGTATGAGACCCAGTACTTC.